These T cell receptor beta chains were read from a single sample in a study of early T cells in non-severe SARS-CoV-2 infection. TCRdb analysed the 5' RACE reads with MiXCR anew, one entry per CDR3 protein. The table includes about 42,000 distinct CDR3 sequences, 5% to 6.5% detected once. Sequences were derived from whole blood, sampled at baseline. The receptors stem from an adult who was a healthcare worker with PCR-confirmed SARS-CoV-2 infection or an uninfected control (not recorded which). Each CDR3 is given with its conserved first and last residue. D genes are given only for firm matches. Clone size is shown for a subset of rows, as once, few, many or a class of expanded clone.

cdr3_aa: CASSYGKQVTFF
cdr3_nt: TGTGCCAGCAGTTACGGGAAACAAGTCACCTTCTTT
d_call: .
j_call: TRBJ1-1
v_call: TRBV6-5
clone_size: many

cdr3_aa: CASSPDWGPNTGELFF
cdr3_nt: TGTGCCAGCAGCCCGGACTGGGGCCCGAACACCGGGGAGCTGTTTTTT
d_call: .
j_call: TRBJ2-2
v_call: TRBV6-2/TRBV6-3
clone_size: many

cdr3_aa: CASSQSPRYNEQFF
cdr3_nt: TGTGCCAGCAGCCAATCCCCCCGGTACAATGAGCAGTTCTTC
d_call: .
j_call: TRBJ2-1
v_call: TRBV3-1
clone_size: many

cdr3_aa: CASSRGFGINNSPLHF
cdr3_nt: TGTGCCAGCAGCCGAGGTTTCGGGATCAATAATTCACCCCTCCACTTT
d_call: .
j_call: TRBJ1-6
v_call: TRBV13
clone_size: many

cdr3_aa: CASSLGVDTQYF
cdr3_nt: TGTGCCAGCAGCTTGGGTGTAGATACGCAGTATTTT
d_call: .
j_call: TRBJ2-3
v_call: TRBV7-2
clone_size: many

cdr3_aa: CASSTHGDGDTEAFF
cdr3_nt: TGTGCCAGCAGTACCCATGGGGATGGGGACACTGAAGCTTTCTTT
d_call: .
j_call: TRBJ1-1
v_call: TRBV6-5
clone_size: few

cdr3_aa: CASSDERGTEAFF
cdr3_nt: TGTGCCAGCAGTGACGAGAGGGGCACTGAAGCTTTCTTT
d_call: .
j_call: TRBJ1-1
v_call: TRBV6-4
clone_size: many

cdr3_aa: CASSEGTGMYKGYTF
cdr3_nt: TGTGCCAGCAGTGAAGGGACAGGCATGTATAAGGGCTACACCTTC
d_call: TRBD1
j_call: TRBJ1-2
v_call: TRBV2
clone_size: .

cdr3_aa: CSAPGTSRSEQYF
cdr3_nt: TGCAGTGCTCCCGGGACTAGCCGATCCGAGCAGTACTTC
d_call: TRBD2
j_call: TRBJ2-7
v_call: TRBV20-1
clone_size: many

cdr3_aa: CASSLASGGAIEQFF
cdr3_nt: TGTGCCAGCAGTTTGGCCAGCGGGGGGGCCATTGAGCAGTTCTTC
d_call: TRBD2
j_call: TRBJ2-1
v_call: TRBV12-3/TRBV12-4
clone_size: few

cdr3_aa: CATSEGRRNSNQPQHF
cdr3_nt: TGTGCCACCAGTGAGGGGCGGAGAAATAGCAATCAGCCCCAGCATTTT
d_call: .
j_call: TRBJ1-5
v_call: TRBV24-1
clone_size: many

cdr3_aa: CAWSEGGFYSPLHF
cdr3_nt: TGTGCCTGGAGTGAGGGGGGTTTCTATTCACCCCTCCACTTT
d_call: .
j_call: TRBJ1-6
v_call: TRBV30
clone_size: many

cdr3_aa: CASSQGAGDNTGELFF
cdr3_nt: TGTGCCAGCAGCCAAGGCGCGGGGGACAACACCGGGGAGCTGTTTTTT
d_call: TRBD2
j_call: TRBJ2-2
v_call: TRBV3-1
clone_size: many

cdr3_aa: CASSILDTSYGYTF
cdr3_nt: TGTGCCAGCAGCATTTTGGACACCTCCTATGGCTACACCTTC
d_call: .
j_call: TRBJ1-2
v_call: TRBV7-8
clone_size: many

cdr3_aa: CSARVGLAGMQTQYF
cdr3_nt: TGCAGTGCTAGAGTAGGTCTAGCGGGGATGCAGACCCAGTACTTC
d_call: TRBD2
j_call: TRBJ2-5
v_call: TRBV20-1
clone_size: .

cdr3_aa: CASSSKRLAGVNEQYF
cdr3_nt: TGTGCCAGCAGTTCGAAGAGACTAGCGGGGGTAAACGAGCAGTACTTC
d_call: TRBD2
j_call: TRBJ2-7
v_call: TRBV27
clone_size: many

cdr3_aa: CASSLGLTSNYGYTF
cdr3_nt: TGTGCCAGCAGCTTAGGCCTAACCTCTAACTATGGCTACACCTTC
d_call: .
j_call: TRBJ1-2
v_call: TRBV5-5
clone_size: many

cdr3_aa: CASSLVHLETQYF
cdr3_nt: TGTGCCAGCAGCTTAGTTCATCTGGAGACCCAGTACTTC
d_call: .
j_call: TRBJ2-5
v_call: TRBV7-7
clone_size: many

cdr3_aa: CASSVDEATGELFF
cdr3_nt: TGTGCCAGCAGCGTTGACGAAGCCACCGGGGAGCTGTTTTTT
d_call: .
j_call: TRBJ2-2
v_call: TRBV7-6
clone_size: many

cdr3_aa: CASSFYRTNTGELFF
cdr3_nt: TGTGCCAGCAGTTTCTACAGGACGAACACCGGGGAGCTGTTTTTT
d_call: .
j_call: TRBJ2-2
v_call: TRBV28
clone_size: .

cdr3_aa: CASSSPLAGLADTQYF
cdr3_nt: TGTGCCAGCAGCTCACCTTTAGCGGGGTTGGCAGATACGCAGTATTTT
d_call: TRBD2
j_call: TRBJ2-3
v_call: TRBV7-8
clone_size: few

cdr3_aa: CASSSAPGGYNEQFF
cdr3_nt: TGCGCCAGCAGCTCAGCTCCAGGAGGCTACAATGAGCAGTTCTTC
d_call: .
j_call: TRBJ2-1
v_call: TRBV5-1
clone_size: few

cdr3_aa: CASRRSASQETQYF
cdr3_nt: TGTGCCAGCAGGAGGTCGGCAAGTCAAGAGACCCAGTACTTC
d_call: .
j_call: TRBJ2-5
v_call: TRBV7-9
clone_size: many

cdr3_aa: CASTFDRRTEAFF
cdr3_nt: TGTGCCAGCACCTTTGACAGACGGACTGAAGCTTTCTTT
d_call: .
j_call: TRBJ1-1
v_call: TRBV6-1
clone_size: many

cdr3_aa: CAWSEQWGTEAFF
cdr3_nt: TGTGCCTGGAGCGAACAATGGGGGACTGAAGCTTTCTTT
d_call: .
j_call: TRBJ1-1
v_call: TRBV30
clone_size: few

cdr3_aa: CASSILSQGALYEQYF
cdr3_nt: TGTGCCAGCAGCATCCTTAGTCAGGGTGCTTTGTACGAGCAGTACTTC
d_call: .
j_call: TRBJ2-7
v_call: TRBV28
clone_size: many

cdr3_aa: CASSIPGQGAPPYGYTF
cdr3_nt: TGTGCCAGCAGCATACCGGGACAGGGGGCTCCCCCCTATGGCTACACCTTC
d_call: TRBD1
j_call: TRBJ1-2
v_call: TRBV7-2
clone_size: few

cdr3_aa: CASSPGQNNQPQHF
cdr3_nt: TGTGCCAGCAGTCCCGGACAGAACAATCAGCCCCAGCATTTT
d_call: .
j_call: TRBJ1-5
v_call: TRBV27
clone_size: many

cdr3_aa: CASSSSRVGEQFF
cdr3_nt: TGTGCCAGCAGCTCGTCCAGGGTTGGTGAGCAGTTCTTC
d_call: .
j_call: TRBJ2-1
v_call: TRBV7-2
clone_size: many

cdr3_aa: CSVEGSYGYTF
cdr3_nt: TGCAGCGTTGAAGGTTCCTATGGCTACACCTTC
d_call: .
j_call: TRBJ1-2
v_call: TRBV29-1
clone_size: many

cdr3_aa: CASNSDGSSGNTIYF
cdr3_nt: TGTGCCAGCAACTCGGACGGAAGCTCTGGAAACACCATATATTTT
d_call: .
j_call: TRBJ1-3
v_call: TRBV6-1
clone_size: .